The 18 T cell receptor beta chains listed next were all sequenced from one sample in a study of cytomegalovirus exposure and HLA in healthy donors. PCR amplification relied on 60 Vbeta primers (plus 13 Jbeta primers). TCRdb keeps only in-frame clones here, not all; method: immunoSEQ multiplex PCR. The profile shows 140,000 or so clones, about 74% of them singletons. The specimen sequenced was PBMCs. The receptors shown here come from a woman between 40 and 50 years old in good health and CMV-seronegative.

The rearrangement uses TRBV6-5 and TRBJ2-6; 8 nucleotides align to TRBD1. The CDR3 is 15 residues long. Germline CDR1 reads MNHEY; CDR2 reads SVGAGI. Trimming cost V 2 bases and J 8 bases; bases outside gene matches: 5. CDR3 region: CASSYRNRGTNVLTF. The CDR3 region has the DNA TGTGCCAGCAGTTACCGTAACAGGGGGACCAACGTCCTGACTTTC.

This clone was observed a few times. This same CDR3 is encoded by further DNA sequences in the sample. The CDR3 is CAISESGGNTEAFF. The CDR3 DNA reads as TGTGCCATCAGTGAGTCGGGGGGGAACACTGAAGCTTTCTTT. The rearrangement uses TRBV10-3 and TRBJ1-1, with D possibly TRBD1 on 5 matching bases. The V end lost 0 bases, the J end lost 1 base, and 6 bases lay between the germline ends. The germline V gene has CDR1 ENHRY and CDR2 SYGVKD. CDR3 length equals 14 residues.

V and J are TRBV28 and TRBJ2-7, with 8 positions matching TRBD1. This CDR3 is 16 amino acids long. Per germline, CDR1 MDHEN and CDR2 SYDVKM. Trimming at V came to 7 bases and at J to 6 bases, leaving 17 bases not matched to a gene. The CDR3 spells CASIRSRLDRDSEQYF. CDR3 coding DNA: TGTGCCAGCATCCGCTCCCGCCTGGACAGGGACTCCGAGCAGTACTTC.

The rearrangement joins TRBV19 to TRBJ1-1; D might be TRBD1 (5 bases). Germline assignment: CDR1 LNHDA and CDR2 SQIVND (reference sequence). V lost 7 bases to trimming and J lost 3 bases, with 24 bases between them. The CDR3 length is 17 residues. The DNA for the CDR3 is TGTGCCAGTACCCCAACTCTAAGCAGGGTGGGGTACACTGAAGCTTTCTTT. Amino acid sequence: CASTPTLSRVGYTEAFF.

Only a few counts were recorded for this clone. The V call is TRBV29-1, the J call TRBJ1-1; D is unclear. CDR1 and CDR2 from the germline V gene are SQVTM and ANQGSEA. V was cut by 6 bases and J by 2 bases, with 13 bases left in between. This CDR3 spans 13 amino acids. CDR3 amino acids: CSVGSQPNTEAFF. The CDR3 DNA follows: TGCAGCGTGGGTAGCCAGCCCAACACTGAAGCTTTCTTT.

The CDR3 sequence is CASSAQGPSYGYTF. CDR3 bases: TGTGCCAGCAGTGCACAGGGACCCAGCTATGGCTACACCTTC. The J gene is TRBJ1-2, the V gene TRBV27; tentatively, D is TRBD1 (6 bases). This CDR3 comprises 14 residues. The germline V gene has CDR1 MNHEY and CDR2 SMNVEV (reference sequence). V shed 5 bases and J shed 4 bases, with 14 bases lying between them.

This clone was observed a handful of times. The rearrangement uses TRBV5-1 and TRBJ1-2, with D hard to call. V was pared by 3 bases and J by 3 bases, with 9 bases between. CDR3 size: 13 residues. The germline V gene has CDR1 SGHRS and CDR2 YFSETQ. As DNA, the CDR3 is TGCGCCAGCAGCTCGGTTATGGACTATGGCTACACCTTC. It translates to CASSSVMDYGYTF.

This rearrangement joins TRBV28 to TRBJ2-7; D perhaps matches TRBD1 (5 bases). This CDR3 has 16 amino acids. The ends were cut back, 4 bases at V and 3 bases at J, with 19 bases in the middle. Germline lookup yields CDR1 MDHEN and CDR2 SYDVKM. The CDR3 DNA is TGTGCCAGCAGTTCCCCGAGACAGACCATCCACTACGAGCAGTACTTC. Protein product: CASSSPRQTIHYEQYF.

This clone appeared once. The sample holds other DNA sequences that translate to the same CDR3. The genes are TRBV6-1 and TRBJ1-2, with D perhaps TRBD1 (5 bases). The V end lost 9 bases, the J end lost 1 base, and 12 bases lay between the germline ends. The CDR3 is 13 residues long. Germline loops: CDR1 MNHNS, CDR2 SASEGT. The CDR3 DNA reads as TGTGCCAGTAGGACAACGAGTAACTATGGCTACACCTTC. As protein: CASRTTSNYGYTF.

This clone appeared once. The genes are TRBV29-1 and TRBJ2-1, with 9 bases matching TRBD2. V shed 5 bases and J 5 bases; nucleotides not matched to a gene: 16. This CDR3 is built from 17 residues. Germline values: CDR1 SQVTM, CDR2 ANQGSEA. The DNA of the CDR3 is TGCAGCGTTACTAGCGGGCGGCTCGGATCCGCGAACAATGAGCAGTTCTTC. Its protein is CSVTSGRLGSANNEQFF.

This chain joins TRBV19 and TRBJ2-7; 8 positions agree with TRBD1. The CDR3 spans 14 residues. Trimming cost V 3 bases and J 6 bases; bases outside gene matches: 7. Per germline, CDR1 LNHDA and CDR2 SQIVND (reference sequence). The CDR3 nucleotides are TGTGCCAGTAGTATCCAGGGGGCGAGGTCCGAGCAGTACTTC. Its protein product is CASSIQGARSEQYF.

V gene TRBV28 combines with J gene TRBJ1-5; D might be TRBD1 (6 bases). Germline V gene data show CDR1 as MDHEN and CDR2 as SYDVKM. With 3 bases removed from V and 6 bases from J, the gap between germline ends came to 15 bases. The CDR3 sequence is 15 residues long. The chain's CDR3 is CASSLVTGRAQPQHF. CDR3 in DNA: TGTGCCAGCAGTTTGGTAACAGGGAGGGCTCAGCCCCAGCATTTT.

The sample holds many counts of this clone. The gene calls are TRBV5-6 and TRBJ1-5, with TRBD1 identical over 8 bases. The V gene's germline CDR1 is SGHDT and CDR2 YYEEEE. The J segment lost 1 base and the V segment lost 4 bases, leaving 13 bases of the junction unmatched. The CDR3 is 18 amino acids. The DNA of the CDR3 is TGTGCCAGCAGCCGCATCTACAGGGGGAAGGGGAGCAATCAGCCCCAGCATTTT. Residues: CASSRIYRGKGSNQPQHF.

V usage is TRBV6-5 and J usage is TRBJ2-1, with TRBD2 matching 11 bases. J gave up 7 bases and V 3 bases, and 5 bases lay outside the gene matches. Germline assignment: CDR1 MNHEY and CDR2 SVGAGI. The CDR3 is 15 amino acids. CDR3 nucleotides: TGTGCCAGCAGTTATCTAGCGGGGGGAAGGAATGAGCAGTTCTTC. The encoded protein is CASSYLAGGRNEQFF.

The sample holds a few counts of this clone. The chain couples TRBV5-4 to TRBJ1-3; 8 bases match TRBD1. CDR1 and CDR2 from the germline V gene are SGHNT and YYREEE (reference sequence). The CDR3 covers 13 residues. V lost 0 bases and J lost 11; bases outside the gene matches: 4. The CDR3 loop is CASSLARGPPIYF. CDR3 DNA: TGTGCCAGCAGCTTGGCCAGGGGGCCGCCCATATATTTT.

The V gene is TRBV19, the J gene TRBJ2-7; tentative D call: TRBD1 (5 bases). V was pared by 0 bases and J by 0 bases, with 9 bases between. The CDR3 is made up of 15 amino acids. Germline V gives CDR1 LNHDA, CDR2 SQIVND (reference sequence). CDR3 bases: TGTGCCAGTAGTATAGATCCAGGGAACTCCTACGAGCAGTACTTC. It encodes CASSIDPGNSYEQYF.

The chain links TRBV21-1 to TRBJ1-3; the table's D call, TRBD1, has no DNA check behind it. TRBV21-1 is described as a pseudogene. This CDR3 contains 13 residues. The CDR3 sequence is CASGGRATTTIYF. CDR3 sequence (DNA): TGTGCCAGCGGGGGCAGGGCTACGACCACCATATATTTT.

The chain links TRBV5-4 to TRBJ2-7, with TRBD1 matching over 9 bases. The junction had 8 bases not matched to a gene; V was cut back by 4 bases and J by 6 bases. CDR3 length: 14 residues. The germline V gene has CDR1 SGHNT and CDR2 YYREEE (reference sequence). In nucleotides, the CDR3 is TGTGCCAGCAGCACACGGACAGGGGTGAGCGAGCAGTACTTC. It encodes CASSTRTGVSEQYF. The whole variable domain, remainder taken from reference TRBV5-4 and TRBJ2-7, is ETGVTQSPTHLIKTRGQQVTLRCSSQSGHNTVSWYQQALGQGPQFIFQYYREEENGRGNFPPRFSGLQFPNYSSELNVNALELDDSALYLCASSTRTGVSEQYFGPGTRLTVT.